Listed below are T cell receptor beta chains from one sample, sequenced in a study of cytomegalovirus exposure and HLA in healthy donors. Sequencing was performed with immunoSEQ multiplex PCR; in TCRdb, only in-frame clones are kept and a portion is missing. The sample has 100,000 to 150,000 clones, around 75% seen once. The sample consisted of PBMCs. These receptors were taken from a woman aged 50 to 60 in good health and CMV-seropositive. The CDR3 runs from the conserved cysteine through the conserved F or W. The D gene is left open where the match is weak. Clone size is shown for a subset of rows, as once, few, many or a class of expanded clone.

clone_size	v_call	j_call	d_call	cdr3_aa	cdr3_nt
NA	TRBV10-2	TRBJ2-1	TRBD2	CASRVAGGHNEQFF	TGCGCCAGCCGAGTAGCGGGGGGACACAATGAGCAGTTCTTC
NA	TRBV2	TRBJ1-2	NA	CASSGDSYGYTF	TGTGCCAGCAGTGGCGACTCCTATGGCTACACCTTC
NA	TRBV5-8	TRBJ1-5	TRBD1	CASSLAGGTGVHQPQHF	TGTGCCAGCAGCTTGGCCGGAGGGACAGGGGTGCATCAGCCCCAGCATTTT
NA	TRBV6-5	TRBJ1-2	NA	CASSSRRERDYGYTF	TGTGCCAGCAGTTCCCGACGGGAACGGGACTATGGCTACACCTTC
many	TRBV5-1	TRBJ1-1	NA	CASSLDPGGTEAFF	TGCGCCAGCAGCTTGGACCCCGGGGGGACTGAAGCTTTCTTT
NA	TRBV5-1	TRBJ1-2	NA	CASSLAGDNYGYTF	TGCGCCAGCAGCTTGGCCGGAGATAACTATGGCTACACCTTC
few	TRBV30	TRBJ1-2	NA	CAWSVQYGYTF	TGTGCCTGGAGTGTACAGTATGGCTACACCTTC
NA	TRBV6-1	TRBJ2-3	NA	CASSADTQYF	TGTGCCAGCTCCGCAGATACGCAGTATTTT
NA	TRBV5-1	TRBJ1-1	NA	CASSLLSLNTEAFF	TGCGCCAGCAGCTTGTTGTCCTTGAACACTGAAGCTTTCTTT
NA	TRBV29-1	TRBJ2-1	TRBD2	CSVGGGTSEGRASYNEQFF	TGCAGCGTTGGGGGTGGGACTAGCGAAGGGAGAGCGTCCTACAATGAGCAGTTCTTC
NA	TRBV7-2	TRBJ2-7	TRBD2	CASSYEAGEPYEQYF	TGTGCCAGCAGCTATGAAGCGGGGGAACCCTACGAGCAGTACTTC
NA	TRBV5-1	TRBJ1-6	NA	CASSLSQLTGSPLHF	TGCGCCAGCAGCTTGAGTCAGCTAACGGGTTCACCCCTCCACTTT
NA	TRBV6-5	TRBJ2-7	TRBD2	CASSYKGLAVGYEQYF	TGTGCCAGCAGCTACAAAGGACTAGCGGTAGGCTACGAGCAGTACTTC
NA	TRBV6-1	TRBJ2-1	TRBD2	CASNLAGEAEQFF	TGTGCCAGCAATTTAGCGGGAGAGGCTGAGCAGTTCTTC
NA	TRBV2	TRBJ2-7	TRBD2	CASNGGVAYEQYF	TGTGCCAGCAATGGGGGGGTTGCCTACGAGCAGTACTTC
NA	TRBV9	TRBJ2-1	TRBD2	CASSVGVGSGRGAYNEQFF	TGTGCCAGCAGCGTGGGGGTCGGTAGCGGGAGGGGCGCCTACAATGAGCAGTTCTTC
few	TRBV7-2	TRBJ2-7	NA	CASSLGAGAPVEQYF	TGTGCCAGCAGCTTAGGGGCGGGGGCCCCTGTCGAGCAGTACTTC
NA	TRBV18	TRBJ2-5	NA	CASSPAETQYF	TGTGCCAGCTCACCAGCGGAGACCCAGTACTTC
NA	TRBV7-2	TRBJ2-2	TRBD1	CASSFWDRSNTGELFF	TGTGCCAGCAGCTTCTGGGACAGGTCTAACACCGGGGAGCTGTTTTTT
NA	TRBV4-1	TRBJ1-1	NA	CASSPQVASNTEAFF	TGCGCCAGCAGCCCGCAGGTGGCTTCAAACACTGAAGCTTTCTTT
once	TRBV4-2	TRBJ1-2	TRBD1	CASSQAAGGSYGYTF	TGTGCCAGCAGCCAAGCCGCAGGGGGGAGCTATGGCTACACCTTC
NA	TRBV20-1	TRBJ1-1	NA	CSAIGGRAFF	TGCAGTGCTATAGGAGGGAGAGCTTTCTTT
once	TRBV20-1	TRBJ2-7	NA	CSAMRTYEQYF	TGCAGTGCTATGCGGACCTACGAGCAGTACTTC
NA	TRBV7-6	TRBJ1-6	NA	CASSSTLSPLHF	TGTGCCAGCAGCTCCACTCTGTCACCCCTCCACTTT
few	TRBV6-5	TRBJ2-4	TRBD1	CASSLQGAKNIQYF	TGTGCCAGCAGTCTACAGGGGGCCAAAAACATTCAGTACTTC
few	TRBV6-5	TRBJ1-2	NA	CASSSSNYGYTF	TGTGCCAGCAGTTCGTCTAACTATGGCTACACCTTC
NA	TRBV14	TRBJ1-2	NA	CASSQSRQGIYGYTF	TGTGCCAGCAGCCAAAGCCGGCAGGGAATCTATGGCTACACCTTC
NA	TRBV25-1	TRBJ1-6	NA	CASSKWGRNSPLHF	TGTGCCAGCAGTAAGTGGGGGAGGAATTCACCCCTCCACTTT
NA	TRBV6-5	TRBJ1-2	NA	CASSYSGGSTYGYTF	TGTGCCAGCAGTTACTCTGGGGGGAGTACCTATGGCTACACCTTC
once	TRBV9	TRBJ1-6	TRBD1	CASSVGPGGVNSPLHF	TGTGCCAGCAGCGTAGGCCCAGGGGGAGTTAATTCACCCCTCCACTTT
few	TRBV7-2	TRBJ1-1	NA	CASSRPGNTEAFF	TGTGCCAGCAGCCGGCCGGGGAACACTGAAGCTTTCTTT
NA	TRBV7-2	TRBJ1-3	NA	CASSPGLGTIYF	TGTGCCAGCAGCCCGGGTCTCGGGACCATATATTTT
NA	TRBV28	TRBJ2-5	TRBD1	CASSPGTGQETQYF	TGTGCCAGCAGTCCCGGGACAGGCCAAGAGACCCAGTACTTC
NA	TRBV6-5	TRBJ2-7	TRBD1	CASRQGAPYEQYF	TGTGCCAGCAGACAGGGGGCCCCCTACGAGCAGTACTTC
NA	TRBV2	TRBJ1-2	TRBD1	CASSSGTGGDYGYTF	TGTGCCAGCAGTTCGGGGACAGGAGGGGACTATGGCTACACCTTC
NA	TRBV11-1	TRBJ2-7	TRBD1	CASSLERTGGYEQYF	TGTGCCAGCAGCTTAGAGAGGACAGGGGGCTACGAGCAGTACTTC
NA	TRBV7-3	TRBJ2-3	NA	CASSLTSRDTQYF	TGTGCCAGCAGCTTAACATCCAGAGATACGCAGTATTTT
NA	TRBV7-8	TRBJ1-5	TRBD1	CASSPGTAYSNQPQHF	TGTGCCAGCAGCCCTGGGACAGCTTATAGCAATCAGCCCCAGCATTTT
NA	TRBV25-1	TRBJ2-1	NA	CASRALGQGNVGNEQFF	TGTGCCAGCAGAGCCTTGGGTCAGGGGAACGTTGGGAATGAGCAGTTCTTC
NA	TRBV23-1	TRBJ1-5	TRBD1	CASAPLRDRVYSNQPQHF	TGCGCCAGCGCACCTCTCCGGGACAGGGTTTATAGCAATCAGCCCCAGCATTTT
NA	TRBV7-9	TRBJ1-1	NA	CASSLAAGEYTEAFF	TGTGCCAGCAGCTTAGCTGCAGGGGAATACACTGAAGCTTTCTTT
NA	TRBV5-1	TRBJ2-1	NA	CASSLAGVSSYNEQFF	TGCGCCAGCAGCTTGGCCGGGGTTAGCTCCTACAATGAGCAGTTCTTC
NA	TRBV5-1	TRBJ2-2	NA	CASSLAVGSVGELFF	TGCGCCAGCAGCCTGGCCGTAGGTAGCGTCGGGGAGCTGTTTTTT
NA	TRBV2	TRBJ2-3	NA	CASTGQRLVDTQYF	TGTGCCAGCACCGGACAGAGGCTCGTGGATACGCAGTATTTT
NA	TRBV28	TRBJ1-1	NA	CASTTPGWNTEAFF	TGTGCCAGCACAACTCCGGGGTGGAACACTGAAGCTTTCTTT
NA	TRBV30	TRBJ2-7	TRBD1	CAWSKQGPYEQYF	TGTGCCTGGAGTAAACAGGGGCCCTACGAGCAGTACTTC